These 5 T cell receptor beta chains came from one sample sequenced in a study of blood T cell repertoires in COVID-19. Assay: immunoSEQ multiplex PCR; the TCRdb copy retains only in-frame clones and omits some. The table has under 350,000 clones, under 95% seen once; the top ten hold 2.6%. Sequencing input: PBMCs or T cells enriched from blood (not recorded which). These receptors were obtained from a man aged 55-75 years who had recovered from COVID-19.

CDR3 loop: CASSLALADEQFF. CDR3 DNA: TGTGCCAGCAGCTTGGCTCTAGCCGATGAGCAGTTCTTC. The rearrangement uses TRBV5-4 and TRBJ2-1; possible D gene TRBD2, 5 bases. V was clipped by 0 bases and J by 8 bases, with 9 bases between them. CDR3 length: 13 residues. CDR1 is SGHNT and CDR2 is YYREEE in the germline V gene (reference sequence).

This clone was recorded only once. The chain combines TRBV29-1 with TRBJ2-2; D unclear. The CDR3 runs to 11 residues. The V gene lost 4 bases and the J gene lost 5 bases, with 5 bases spanning the gap. Germline V gene data show CDR1 as SQVTM and CDR2 as ANQGSEA. CDR3 protein: CSVVETGELFF. The DNA for the CDR3 is TGCAGCGTTGTCGAGACCGGGGAGCTGTTTTTT.

This clone was counted only a few times. The chain recombines TRBV6-5 with TRBJ1-1; D is perhaps TRBD1 (6 bases). Per the germline V gene, CDR1 is MNHEY and CDR2 is SVGAGI. The CDR3 has 13 residues. The V end lost 6 bases, the J end lost 1 base, and 9 bases lay between the germline ends. In DNA form, the CDR3 reads TGTGCCAGCAGCGACAGGCCGAACACTGAAGCTTTCTTT. This translates into CASSDRPNTEAFF.

The CDR3 DNA reads TGTGCCAGCTCACCCCAGGACAGTGCCTACCTACACGAGCAGTACTTC. Its translation: CASSPQDSAYLHEQYF. This rearrangement joins TRBV18 to TRBJ2-7; maybe TRBD1 (6 bases). Germline values: CDR1 KGHSH, CDR2 LQKENI. The CDR3 is made up of 16 amino acids. Trimming pared 3 bases from V and 5 bases from J, leaving 20 bases between.

This CDR3 is CASSTYGERGEQYF. The CDR3 DNA follows: TGTGCCAGCAGCACATACGGGGAGCGGGGCGAGCAGTACTTC. The chain recombines TRBV11-3 with TRBJ2-7; 7 bases are a match to TRBD2. V dropped 5 bases and J dropped 6; count of bases not matched to a gene: 10. The V gene's germline CDR1 is SGHNT and CDR2 YENEEA. This CDR3 is 14 amino acids long.